This TCR beta chain was captured in a study of blood T cell repertoires in COVID-19. Study at large: Sources were T cells, B-cell-depleted T cells, or PBMCs; the material itself was cDNA or gDNA.

V dropped 7 bases and J dropped 1 base, with 11 bases sitting between them. CDR3 length: 13 residues. Germline CDR1 SGHRS, CDR2 YFSETQ. Per the authors' pipeline: Using reference gene primer amplification, nucleated cell counts were estimated. The assay was immunoSEQ multiplex PCR, and TCRdb's table has in-frame clones only and misses some. V, J and clone size are taken as reported in that table, and D and trimming were inferred from the DNA itself. Here the sample spans approximately 170,000 clones, 65% to 85% being singletons. The sequenced sample consisted of peripheral blood. The clonotype originates from a woman between 65 and 79 years old who had recovered from COVID-19. The chain employs TRBV5-1 and TRBJ1-1; D is uncertain. This CDR3 reads CASRTGWNTEAFF. As DNA, the CDR3 is TGCGCCAGCCGAACGGGGTGGAACACTGAAGCTTTCTTT.